A single sample gave rise to the 16 T cell receptor beta chains below, sequenced in a study of blood T cell repertoires in COVID-19. Sequencing used immunoSEQ multiplex PCR; TCRdb keeps in-frame clones, though not all of them. The table has hundreds of thousands of clones, 65% to 90% seen once. Sequenced sample: peripheral blood. These receptors originate from an older woman with acute or convalescent COVID-19.

This clone has just a few counts. This chain uses TRBV5-4 with TRBJ2-2, with 10 bases matching TRBD1. CDR1 is SGHNT, CDR2 YYREEE, per germline (reference sequence). This CDR3 is 16 amino acids long. The J segment lost 5 bases and the V segment lost 4 bases, leaving 8 bases of the junction unmatched. The CDR3 region has the DNA TGTGCCAGCAGCGCAACCGGACAGGGGGATACCGGGGAGCTGTTTTTT. It is translated as CASSATGQGDTGELFF.

V is TRBV6-1 and J is TRBJ2-2; D perhaps matches TRBD1 (6 bases). This CDR3 has 16 amino acids. Looked up from germline, CDR1 is MNHNS and CDR2 is SASEGT. Trimming took 2 bases from V and 4 from J, leaving 14 bases between them. CDR3 nucleotide sequence: TGTGCCAGCAGTGAAAATGGGGGCAGGAGCACCGGGGAGCTGTTTTTT. It specifies CASSENGGRSTGELFF.

This chain joins TRBV29-1 and TRBJ2-5, with TRBD1 identical over 7 bases. V dropped 5 bases and J dropped 2; count of bases not matched to a gene: 8. This CDR3 spans 14 amino acids. Germline V gene sequence: CDR1 SQVTM, CDR2 ANQGSEA. CDR3 sequence: CSVYPRDSQETQYF. The CDR3 DNA follows: TGCAGCGTTTATCCCCGGGACAGTCAAGAGACCCAGTACTTC.

This chain uses TRBV5-1 with TRBJ1-4; 8 bases line up with TRBD1. There are 19 residues in the CDR3. Germline V gene lookup returns CDR1 SGHRS and CDR2 YFSETQ. V shed 1 base and J 2 bases; nucleotides not matched to a gene: 13. CDR3 sequence (DNA): TGCGCCAGCAGCTTGATCCCGCAGGGGGCCCCACGCACTAATGAAAAACTGTTTTTT. Encoded protein: CASSLIPQGAPRTNEKLFF.

This clone was observed a handful of times. Other nucleotide sequences from this sample produce the same CDR3. The CDR3 region has the DNA TGTGCCAGCAGTTATTCTGGGCAGGAAGCTTTCTTT. Amino acid sequence: CASSYSGQEAFF. The chain recombines TRBV6-5 with TRBJ1-1; the D is unclear. The V end was cut by 3 bases, the J end by 8 bases, with 10 bases between. CDR1 MNHEY and CDR2 SVGAGI come from the germline V gene. The CDR3 is 12 residues long.

The rearrangement joins TRBV6-5 to TRBJ2-2; D is undetermined. This CDR3 has 15 residues. The V end lost 4 bases, the J end lost 2 bases, and 11 bases lay between the germline ends. Germline CDR1 reads MNHEY; CDR2 reads SVGAGI. CDR3 sequence: CASSSVRLNTGELFF. In DNA, the CDR3 is TGTGCCAGCAGTTCGGTACGGTTAAACACCGGGGAGCTGTTTTTT.

The rearrangement joins TRBV3-1 (or the pseudogene TRBV3-2) to TRBJ1-5; D perhaps matches TRBD1 (5 bases). CDR1 is LGHDT and CDR2 is YNNKEL in the germline V gene (reference sequence). CDR3 length: 15 amino acids. V was cut by 3 bases and J by 5 bases, with 14 bases left in between. The CDR3 sequence: CASSHTSRGDQPQHF. CDR3 in DNA: TGTGCCAGCAGCCACACATCCCGGGGGGATCAGCCCCAGCATTTT.

J is TRBJ2-3 and V is TRBV12-3 or TRBV12-4; D unclear. Trimming removed 7 bases at V and 6 bases at J, with 8 bases between. The CDR3 loop spans 11 amino acids. CDR3 region: CASTLGDTQYF. Here the CDR3 DNA reads TGTGCCAGCACCCTCGGGGATACGCAGTATTTT.

Worth noting for this clone: The identical CDR3 is also encoded by other nucleotide sequences in the sample. The J gene is TRBJ1-2, the V gene TRBV6-5, with D perhaps matching TRBD1 (6 bases). Trimming cost V 8 bases and J 2 bases, with 12 bases left between them. The CDR3 consists of 13 residues. The germline V gene encodes CDR1 MNHEY and CDR2 SVGAGI. CDR3 sequence reads: CASRITGNYGYTF. Here the CDR3 DNA reads TGTGCCAGCCGAATTACAGGGAACTATGGCTACACCTTC.

The chain joins TRBV5-1 to TRBJ2-7; TRBD1 matches at 9 bases. With 7 bases clipped from V and 0 bases from J, the junction kept 11 bases outside the gene matches. Germline CDR1 is SGHRS and CDR2 is YFSETQ. The CDR3 contains 16 residues. CDR3 residues: CASQMGQGLSSYEQYF. The DNA of the CDR3 is TGCGCCAGCCAAATGGGACAGGGCCTTAGCTCCTACGAGCAGTACTTC.

The genes are TRBV3-1 (or the pseudogene TRBV3-2) and TRBJ2-5; 10 bases map to TRBD1. CDR3 size: 16 residues. Germline CDR1 is LGHDT and CDR2 is YNNKEL (reference sequence). V lost 2 bases to trimming and J lost 2 bases; unmatched junction nucleotides: 5. The CDR3 reads CASSQSPDRGQETQYF. CDR3 bases: TGTGCCAGCAGCCAATCCCCGGACAGGGGGCAAGAGACCCAGTACTTC.

This clone was seen just once. This sequence joins TRBV27 and TRBJ1-2; the match to TRBD1 covers 12 bases. This CDR3 is built from 15 residues. Trimming cost V 3 bases and J 5 bases; bases outside gene matches: 4. CDR1 and CDR2 (germline): MNHEY, SMNVEV (reference sequence). The CDR3 DNA follows: TGTGCCAGCAGTTTGGGGACAGGGGGCTCTTATGGCTACACCTTC. Its translation is CASSLGTGGSYGYTF.

V usage is TRBV24-1 and J usage is TRBJ1-1; D is ambiguous. Per the germline V gene, CDR1 is KGHDR and CDR2 is SFDVKD. The CDR3 sequence is 14 residues long. Trimming left V 3 bases short and J 1 base short, with 8 bases between. Written as DNA, the CDR3 is TGTGCCACCAGTGATGCCGGTGGGAACACTGAAGCTTTCTTT. Residues: CATSDAGGNTEAFF.

This clone was recorded at least ten times. V and J are TRBV4-2 and TRBJ2-2; 11 bases align to TRBD2. The J segment lost 0 bases and the V segment lost 5 bases, leaving 2 bases of the junction unmatched. Germline V gene sequence: CDR1 LGHNA, CDR2 YNFKEQ. The CDR3 runs 16 residues. The CDR3 coding sequence is TGTGCCAGCAGCGCGGGACTAGCGGCGAACACCGGGGAGCTGTTTTTT. It encodes CASSAGLAANTGELFF.

This chain uses TRBV5-6 with TRBJ1-1, with D possibly being TRBD1 (5 bases). Per the germline V gene, CDR1 is SGHDT and CDR2 is YYEEEE. V was clipped by 5 bases and J by 0 bases, with 20 bases between them. The CDR3 is 17 residues long. The CDR3 reads CASSNTYTGLMNTEAFF. The CDR3 DNA reads as TGTGCCAGCAGTAATACTTATACGGGACTGATGAACACTGAAGCTTTCTTT.

The count of this clone is one. The V and J genes are TRBV7-2 and TRBJ1-6; perhaps TRBD1 as D (6 bases). Germline CDR1 and CDR2: SGHTA and FQGNSA. CDR3 length equals 14 residues. V lost 5 bases and J lost 7, with 12 bases in between. CDR3 loop: CASSPGQSNSPLHF. For the CDR3, the DNA is TGTGCCAGCAGCCCAGGACAGAGCAATTCACCCCTCCACTTT.